What follows is one T cell receptor beta chain and its context. The data were obtained in a study of T cell responses to AZD1222 COVID-19 vaccine. The germline V and J ends were trimmed by 8 bases and 7 bases, with 18 bases remaining between them. The germline CDR1 and CDR2 sequences are MNHNY and SVGAGI (reference sequence). The CDR3 is 14 residues long. Generated by immunoSEQ multiplex PCR, the TCRdb table keeps only in-frame clones and is missing some. The sample lists roughly 200,000 clones, more than 85% occurring once. The receptor was isolated from an adult who received the AZD1222 COVID-19 vaccine. The chain is built from TRBV6-6 and TRBJ1-5; weak D call: TRBD1 (5 bases). Sample: peripheral blood, taken 28 days after the second AZD1222 dose. CDR3 DNA sequence: TGTGCCAGCTCCCCTGGTGGGGGTGGACAGCCCCAGCATTTT. Protein product: CASSPGGGGQPQHF.